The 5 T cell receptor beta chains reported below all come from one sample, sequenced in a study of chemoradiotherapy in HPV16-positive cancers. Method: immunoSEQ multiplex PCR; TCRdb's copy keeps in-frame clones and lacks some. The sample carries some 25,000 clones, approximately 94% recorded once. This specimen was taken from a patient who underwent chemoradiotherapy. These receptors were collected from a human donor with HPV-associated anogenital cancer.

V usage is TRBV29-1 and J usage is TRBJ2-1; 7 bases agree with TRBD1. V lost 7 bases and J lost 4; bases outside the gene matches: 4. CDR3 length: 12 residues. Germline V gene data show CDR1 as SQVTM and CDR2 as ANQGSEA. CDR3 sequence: CSARQGYNEQFF. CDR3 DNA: TGCAGCGCTCGACAGGGTTACAATGAGCAGTTCTTC.

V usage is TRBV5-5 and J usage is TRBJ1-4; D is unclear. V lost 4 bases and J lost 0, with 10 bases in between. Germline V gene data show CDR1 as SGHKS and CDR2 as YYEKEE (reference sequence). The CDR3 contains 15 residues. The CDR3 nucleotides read TGTGCCAGCAGCGTCTTAGGGACAACTAATGAAAAACTGTTTTTT. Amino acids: CASSVLGTTNEKLFF.

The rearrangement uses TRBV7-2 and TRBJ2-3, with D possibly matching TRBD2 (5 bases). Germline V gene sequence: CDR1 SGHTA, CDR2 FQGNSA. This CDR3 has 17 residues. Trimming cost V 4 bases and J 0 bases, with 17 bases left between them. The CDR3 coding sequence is TGTGCCAGCAGCTCCTTGTCAGCGGCTCATAGCACAGATACGCAGTATTTT. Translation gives CASSSLSAAHSTDTQYF.

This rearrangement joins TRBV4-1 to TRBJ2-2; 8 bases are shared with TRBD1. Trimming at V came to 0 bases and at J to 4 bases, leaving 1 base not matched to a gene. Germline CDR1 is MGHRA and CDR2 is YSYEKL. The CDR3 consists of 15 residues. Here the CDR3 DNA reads TGCGCCAGCAGCCAAGATCAGGGGGCCACCGGGGAGCTGTTTTTT. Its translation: CASSQDQGATGELFF.

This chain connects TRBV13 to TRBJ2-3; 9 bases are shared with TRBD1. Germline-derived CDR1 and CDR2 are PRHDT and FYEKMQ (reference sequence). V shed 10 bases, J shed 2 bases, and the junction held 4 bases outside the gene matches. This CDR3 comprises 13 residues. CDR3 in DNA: TGTGCCATTGGGGACAGGGCCACAGATACGCAGTATTTT. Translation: CAIGDRATDTQYF. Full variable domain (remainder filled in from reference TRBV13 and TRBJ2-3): AAGVIQSPRHLIKEKRETATLKCYPIPRHDTVYWYQQGPGQDPQFLISFYEKMQSDKGSIPDRFSAQQFSDYHSELNMSSLELGDSALYFCAIGDRATDTQYFGPGTRLTVL.